This entry lists 27 T cell receptor beta chains sequenced from one sample in a study of blood T cell repertoires in COVID-19. Measured with immunoSEQ multiplex PCR; TCRdb has only the in-frame clones, and not every one. Among nearly 250,000 clones listed, approximately 90% were seen once. Sequencing used PBMCs or T cells enriched from blood (not recorded which). The receptors shown here come from a middle-aged man who had been exposed to COVID-19.

V gene TRBV7-3 combines with J gene TRBJ2-5, with unresolved D. Germline values: CDR1 SGHTA, CDR2 FQGTGA. The CDR3 spans 13 residues. The V and J ends lost 5 bases and 5 bases respectively, with 12 bases between them. The CDR3: CASSAQVGETQYF. As DNA, the CDR3 is TGTGCCAGCAGCGCCCAGGTTGGCGAGACCCAGTACTTC.

There are a few counts of this clone. The rearrangement uses TRBV24-1 and TRBJ1-2; D not certain. Germline-derived CDR1 and CDR2 are KGHDR and SFDVKD. The CDR3 consists of 12 residues. V dropped 5 bases and J dropped 1 base, with 4 bases sitting between them. The CDR3 reads CATSVSNYGYTF. The CDR3 nucleotides read TGTGCCACCAGTGTCAGTAACTATGGCTACACCTTC.

The chain has TRBV7-8 and TRBJ1-1; D is perhaps TRBD1 (6 bases). Germline assignment: CDR1 SGHVS and CDR2 FQNEAQ. The CDR3 covers 14 residues. Trimming removed 5 bases at V and 7 bases at J, with 17 bases between. In DNA, the CDR3 is TGTGCCAGCAGCGCCAGGAGGACAGTCCTTGAAGCTTTCTTT. Amino acids: CASSARRTVLEAFF.

On this clone itself: At the DNA level, this CDR3 is encoded by other sequences in the same sample as well. J is TRBJ2-7 and V is TRBV5-1; 8 bases line up with TRBD2. The CDR3 is 15 amino acids. The germline V gene has CDR1 SGHRS and CDR2 YFSETQ. Germline trimming cut 0 bases from V and 1 base from J; bases unmatched to any gene: 3. The CDR3 spells CASSLAAGVSYEQYV. The CDR3 bases are TGCGCCAGCAGCTTGGCAGCGGGAGTTTCCTACGAGCAGTACGTC.

The genes are TRBV7-9 and TRBJ1-2; TRBD1 agrees at 7 bases. CDR1 is SEHNR and CDR2 is FQNEAQ in the germline V gene (reference sequence). V trimming: 4 bases; J trimming: 8 bases; junction bases outside the gene matches: 7. The length of the CDR3 is 13 residues. DNA for the CDR3: TGTGCCAGCAGCTCCCGGACAGGAGGAGGCTACACCTTC. This encodes CASSSRTGGGYTF.

The J gene is TRBJ1-2, the V gene TRBV29-1, with D maybe TRBD1 (5 bases). Trimming stripped 4 bases from V and 6 bases from J, with 9 bases between. Germline CDR1 reads SQVTM; CDR2 reads ANQGSEA. The CDR3 loop spans 11 amino acids. The CDR3 protein is CSVGRQNGYTF. CDR3 bases: TGCAGCGTTGGACGACAGAATGGCTACACCTTC.

The chain joins TRBV7-2 to TRBJ1-2, with a weak D call TRBD1 (5 bases). Between the trimmed V and J ends, which lost 1 base and 3 bases, there was a span of 9 bases. This CDR3 has 14 amino acids. Germline assignment: CDR1 SGHTA and CDR2 FQGNSA. CDR3: CASSLVGGYYGYTF. The CDR3 DNA follows: TGTGCCAGCAGCTTAGTGGGGGGGTACTATGGCTACACCTTC.

This clone was counted a few times. The V gene is TRBV18, the J gene TRBJ1-4, with D uncertain. V was trimmed by 8 bases and J by 6 bases, leaving 13 bases between them. Germline CDR1 KGHSH, CDR2 LQKENI. This CDR3 is 13 amino acids long. CDR3 DNA: TGTGCCAGCACGGGGAGACCGGATGAAAAACTGTTTTTT. This codes for CASTGRPDEKLFF.

This rearrangement joins TRBV7-2 to TRBJ2-7; TRBD1 agrees at 9 bases. CDR1 SGHTA and CDR2 FQGNSA come from the germline V gene. V lost 1 base, J lost 3 bases, and 7 bases stayed unmatched. The CDR3 sequence is 16 residues long. The CDR3, as DNA: TGTGCCAGCAGCTTAGAAGGTGGGACAGGGATCTACGAGCAGTACTTC. It encodes CASSLEGGTGIYEQYF. The whole variable domain, remainder taken from reference TRBV7-2 and TRBJ2-7, is GAGVSQSPSNKVTEKGKDVELRCDPISGHTALYWYRQSLGQGLEFLIYFQGNSAPDKSGLPSDRFSAERTGGSVSTLTIQRTQQEDSAVYLCASSLEGGTGIYEQYFGPGTRLTVT.

The chain joins TRBV5-1 to TRBJ1-5, with TRBD1 matching over 7 bases. This CDR3 has 18 residues. Germline V gene sequence: CDR1 SGHRS, CDR2 YFSETQ. V lost 4 bases to trimming and J lost 9 bases; unmatched junction nucleotides: 22. CDR3 in DNA: TGCGCCAGCAGCCTGACGACAGGGCTCTACTCCGAAGAGCGGCCCCAGCATTTT. As protein: CASSLTTGLYSEERPQHF.

This chain joins TRBV19 and TRBJ2-3; D perhaps matches TRBD2 (5 bases). The V end was cut by 10 bases, the J end by 4 bases, with 21 bases between. From germline, CDR1 is LNHDA and CDR2 SQIVND (reference sequence). This CDR3 contains 15 residues. CDR3 sequence: CATTVGVSDADTQYF. CDR3 bases: TGTGCCACCACCGTCGGGGTCTCGGACGCAGATACGCAGTATTTT. Looking up the rest from reference TRBV19 and TRBJ2-3 gives the full variable domain: DGGITQSPKYLFRKEGQNVTLSCEQNLNHDAMYWYRQDPGQGLRLIYYSQIVNDFQKGDIAEGYSVSREKKESFPLTVTSAQKNPTAFYLCATTVGVSDADTQYFGPGTRLTVL.

A note on this clone: This sample also contains other DNA sequences that code for the same CDR3. V usage is TRBV28 and J usage is TRBJ1-1; D call uncertain. CDR1 and CDR2 from the germline V gene are MDHEN and SYDVKM. The CDR3 is 13 residues long. Trimming removed 5 bases at V and 1 base at J, with 8 bases between. The CDR3 is CASSPPGNTEAFF. CDR3 DNA: TGTGCCAGCAGTCCCCCAGGGAACACTGAAGCTTTCTTT.

V and J are TRBV5-4 and TRBJ2-5, with TRBD1 matching 8 bases. CDR3 length equals 15 residues. In germline, CDR1 is SGHNT, CDR2 YYREEE (reference sequence). V dropped 3 bases and J dropped 1; count of bases not matched to a gene: 5. The CDR3 region is CASSSAGQGQETQYF. In DNA, the CDR3 is TGTGCCAGCAGCTCGGCCGGACAGGGCCAAGAGACCCAGTACTTC. The full variable domain, in which reference TRBV5-4 and TRBJ2-5 provide the parts outside the CDR3, is ETGVTQSPTHLIKTRGQQVTLRCSSQSGHNTVSWYQQALGQGPQFIFQYYREEENGRGNFPPRFSGLQFPNYSSELNVNALELDDSALYLCASSSAGQGQETQYFGPGTRLLVL.

The V and J genes are TRBV3-1 (or the pseudogene TRBV3-2) and TRBJ2-2; the D gene is possibly TRBD2 (5 bases). Between the trimmed V and J ends, which lost 1 base and 6 bases, there was a span of 9 bases. Germline V CDR1 and CDR2: LGHDT, YNNKEL (reference sequence). The CDR3 totals 14 residues. The CDR3 sequence is CASSQVVSAGELFF. CDR3 coding DNA: TGTGCCAGCAGCCAAGTAGTTAGCGCCGGGGAGCTGTTTTTT.

The chain combines TRBV5-6 with TRBJ1-2; D unclear. The CDR3 is made up of 12 amino acids. The V gene's germline CDR1 is SGHDT and CDR2 YYEEEE. Trimming cost V 2 bases and J 8 bases, with 10 bases left between them. CDR3 bases: TGTGCCAGCAGCTTCAGCGAGTTGGGCTACACCTTC. This codes for CASSFSELGYTF. Using reference TRBV5-6 and TRBJ1-2 for the parts outside the CDR3, the full variable domain is DAGVTQSPTHLIKTRGQQVTLRCSPKSGHDTVSWYQQALGQGPQFIFQYYEEEERQRGNFPDRFSGHQFPNYSSELNVNALLLGDSALYLCASSFSELGYTFGSGTRLTVV.

This sequence joins TRBV7-2 and TRBJ1-3; TRBD1 matches 8 bases. The CDR3 extends over 14 amino acids. V lost 4 bases to trimming and J lost 4 bases; unmatched junction nucleotides: 3. Germline CDR1 is SGHTA and CDR2 is FQGNSA. For the CDR3, the DNA is TGTGCCAGCAGCTCGGACAGGGTCGGAAACACCATATATTTT. Protein sequence: CASSSDRVGNTIYF.

The V call is TRBV5-1, the J call TRBJ2-5, with D possibly matching TRBD2 (5 bases). V shed 0 bases and J shed 5 bases, with 14 bases lying between them. CDR1 SGHRS and CDR2 YFSETQ come from the germline V gene. CDR3 length equals 15 residues. The CDR3 bases are TGCGCCAGCAGCTTGGCCGGACTTTGGCAGGAGACCCAGTACTTC. Residues: CASSLAGLWQETQYF.

This sequence joins TRBV2 and TRBJ1-5; TRBD1 aligns across 8 bases. Trimming at V came to 3 bases and at J to 6 bases, leaving 10 bases not matched to a gene. The CDR3 covers 16 residues. The germline CDR1 and CDR2 sequences are SNHLY and FYNNEI. CDR3 in amino acids: CASSDFGRGRVQPQHF. CDR3 DNA sequence: TGTGCCAGCAGTGATTTTGGCAGGGGGCGGGTTCAGCCCCAGCATTTT.

This chain connects TRBV24-1 to TRBJ2-5, with a tentative D call TRBD1 (5 bases). In germline, CDR1 is KGHDR, CDR2 SFDVKD. V was clipped by 5 bases and J by 5 bases, with 8 bases between them. The CDR3 consists of 12 residues. The DNA for the CDR3 is TGTGCCACCAGTGCAGGGTGGGAGACCCAGTACTTC. It yields the protein CATSAGWETQYF.

Regarding this clone: Other nucleotide sequences in the sample specify the same CDR3. The V gene is TRBV18, the J gene TRBJ2-3, with D unresolved. V was shortened by 0 bases and J by 1 base, with 5 bases between the two germline ends. The CDR3 sequence is 14 residues long. From germline, CDR1 is KGHSH and CDR2 LQKENI. The CDR3, as DNA: TGTGCCAGCTCACCACCGAGCCGCACAGATACGCAGTATTTT. Translated, it gives CASSPPSRTDTQYF.

The rearrangement links TRBV3-1 (or the pseudogene TRBV3-2) to TRBJ1-1, with D perhaps TRBD1 (6 bases). There are 12 residues in the CDR3. Between the trimmed V and J ends, which lost 4 bases and 8 bases, there was a span of 11 bases. The germline gives CDR1 LGHDT, CDR2 YNNKEL (reference sequence). CDR3 DNA: TGTGCCAGCAGCCGCACAGGGACAGAAGCTTTCTTT. This sequence encodes CASSRTGTEAFF.

V gene TRBV28 combines with J gene TRBJ1-1; 10 positions match TRBD1. CDR3 length: 19 amino acids. Germline assignment: CDR1 MDHEN and CDR2 SYDVKM. The J segment lost 4 bases and the V segment lost 8 bases, leaving 22 bases of the junction unmatched. The CDR3, as DNA: TGTGCCAGCTGCCCATTTTCCGGGACAGGGGCGGGGATGGGCACTGAAGCTTTCTTT. Translation gives CASCPFSGTGAGMGTEAFF.

V gene TRBV7-9 combines with J gene TRBJ2-7, with TRBD2 matching over 7 bases. The J segment lost 3 bases and the V segment lost 3 bases, leaving 14 bases of the junction unmatched. This CDR3 is 17 amino acids long. CDR1 is SEHNR and CDR2 is FQNEAQ in the germline V gene (reference sequence). The CDR3 DNA sequence: TGTGCCAGCAGCTTTCCTACCAAAGAGCGGGGCCTCTACGAGCAGTACTTC. Translation gives CASSFPTKERGLYEQYF.

This clone was observed once. This chain connects TRBV5-1 to TRBJ1-2; 8 nucleotides match TRBD1. Germline V CDR1 and CDR2: SGHRS, YFSETQ. V shed 5 bases, J shed 8 bases, and the junction held 8 bases outside the gene matches. CDR3 length: 13 amino acids. In DNA form, the CDR3 reads TGCGCCAGCAGTCCCGGGACAGGAGACGGCTACACCTTC. This codes for CASSPGTGDGYTF.

The rearrangement links TRBV19 to TRBJ2-3, with 9 bases matching TRBD1. Looked up from germline, CDR1 is LNHDA and CDR2 is SQIVND (reference sequence). The V and J ends lost 6 bases and 3 bases, in that order; junction bases with no gene match: 7. The CDR3 consists of 15 residues. The CDR3 sequence: CASRRGQGQTDTQYF. The CDR3 DNA sequence: TGTGCCAGTAGAAGGGGACAGGGCCAAACAGATACGCAGTATTTT. The entire variable domain, with the rest obtained from reference TRBV19 and TRBJ2-3, is as follows: DGGITQSPKYLFRKEGQNVTLSCEQNLNHDAMYWYRQDPGQGLRLIYYSQIVNDFQKGDIAEGYSVSREKKESFPLTVTSAQKNPTAFYLCASRRGQGQTDTQYFGPGTRLTVL.

The chain carries TRBV15 and TRBJ1-4; D is uncertain. The germline V gene has CDR1 LNHNV and CDR2 YYDKDF (reference sequence). The CDR3 contains 15 residues. Trimming took off 4 bases at V and 3 bases at J, with 12 bases between the two ends. This CDR3 reads CATSKSRLPNEKLFF. The CDR3 nucleotides are TGTGCCACCAGCAAAAGCCGTCTACCTAATGAAAAACTGTTTTTT.

The chain has TRBV18 and TRBJ1-1, with D possibly matching TRBD1 (6 bases). Trimming stripped 5 bases from V and 2 bases from J, with 12 bases between. This CDR3 spans 14 amino acids. Germline assignment: CDR1 KGHSH and CDR2 LQKENI. The CDR3: CASSTQGSNTEAFF. The CDR3 nucleotides are TGTGCCAGCTCAACTCAGGGGAGTAACACTGAAGCTTTCTTT.